These T cell receptor beta chains were read from a single sample in a study of blood T cell repertoires in COVID-19. Profiling relied on immunoSEQ multiplex PCR, and the TCRdb table lists in-frame clones only, not all of them. The table has some 200,000 clones, 88% seen once. Sequencing was performed on peripheral blood. These receptors were taken from a man in his forties with active or convalescent COVID-19. CDR3s include the opening cysteine and the closing phenylalanine or tryptophan. The order of the fields is V gene, D gene, CDR3 length, clone size, J gene, CDR3 protein, CDR3 DNA. D genes are given only for firm matches. Only some rows state a clone size, as once, few, many or a class for expanded clones.

v_call: TRBV19
d_call: TRBD1
cdr3_length: 15
clone_size: NA
j_call: TRBJ2-3
cdr3_aa: CASSEGQGSTDTQYF
cdr3_nt: TGTGCCAGTAGTGAGGGACAGGGGTCGACAGATACGCAGTATTTT

v_call: TRBV5-6
d_call: TRBD1
cdr3_length: 14
clone_size: NA
j_call: TRBJ1-5
cdr3_aa: CASSPGQGGQPQHF
cdr3_nt: TGTGCCAGCAGCCCGGGACAGGGAGGTCAGCCCCAGCATTTT

v_call: TRBV4-2
d_call: NA
cdr3_length: 16
clone_size: NA
j_call: TRBJ2-5
cdr3_aa: CASSQDGRGGEETQYF
cdr3_nt: TGTGCCAGCAGCCAGGACGGCCGAGGGGGGGAAGAGACCCAGTACTTC

v_call: TRBV5-1
d_call: NA
cdr3_length: 14
clone_size: NA
j_call: TRBJ2-3
cdr3_aa: CASSFRESTDTQYF
cdr3_nt: TGCGCCAGCAGCTTCAGGGAAAGCACAGATACGCAGTATTTT

v_call: TRBV6-5
d_call: NA
cdr3_length: 14
clone_size: NA
j_call: TRBJ1-4
cdr3_aa: CASSYSWRLEKLFF
cdr3_nt: TGTGCCAGCAGTTACTCGTGGAGGTTGGAAAAACTGTTTTTT

v_call: TRBV7-2
d_call: TRBD2
cdr3_length: 16
clone_size: NA
j_call: TRBJ2-1
cdr3_aa: CASSWARTSGDNEQFF
cdr3_nt: TGTGCCAGCAGCTGGGCACGGACTAGCGGGGACAATGAGCAGTTCTTC

v_call: TRBV9
d_call: NA
cdr3_length: 15
clone_size: once
j_call: TRBJ2-2
cdr3_aa: CASSVSGRNTGELFF
cdr3_nt: TGTGCCAGCAGCGTAAGCGGGCGGAACACCGGGGAGCTGTTTTTT

v_call: TRBV15
d_call: NA
cdr3_length: 18
clone_size: NA
j_call: TRBJ2-1
cdr3_aa: CATLEGPNSESSYNEQFF
cdr3_nt: TGTGCCACTCTGGAGGGACCGAATAGCGAGAGCTCCTACAATGAGCAGTTCTTC

v_call: TRBV7-9
d_call: TRBD1
cdr3_length: 16
clone_size: NA
j_call: TRBJ2-3
cdr3_aa: CASSLNGGQGSDTQYF
cdr3_nt: TGTGCCAGCAGCTTAAATGGGGGACAGGGTTCAGATACGCAGTATTTT

v_call: TRBV18
d_call: TRBD1
cdr3_length: 17
clone_size: once
j_call: TRBJ2-1
cdr3_aa: CASSPSPGQGMFNEQFF
cdr3_nt: TGTGCCAGCTCACCGTCCCCGGGACAGGGTATGTTCAATGAGCAGTTCTTC

v_call: TRBV27
d_call: NA
cdr3_length: 11
clone_size: few
j_call: TRBJ2-2
cdr3_aa: CASSRTGELFF
cdr3_nt: TGTGCCAGCAGTCGCACCGGGGAGCTGTTTTTT

v_call: TRBV7-2
d_call: NA
cdr3_length: 12
clone_size: NA
j_call: TRBJ1-2
cdr3_aa: CASSFINYGYTF
cdr3_nt: TGTGCCAGCAGCTTCATCAACTATGGCTACACCTTC

v_call: TRBV7-9
d_call: TRBD1
cdr3_length: 16
clone_size: few
j_call: TRBJ1-2
cdr3_aa: CASSPGDRGWNYGYTF
cdr3_nt: TGTGCCAGCAGCCCAGGGGACAGGGGCTGGAACTATGGCTACACCTTC

v_call: TRBV29-1
d_call: NA
cdr3_length: 12
clone_size: NA
j_call: TRBJ1-5
cdr3_aa: CSVGRGMEPQHF
cdr3_nt: TGCAGCGTTGGGAGGGGCATGGAGCCCCAGCATTTT

v_call: TRBV5-1
d_call: NA
cdr3_length: 16
clone_size: NA
j_call: TRBJ1-3
cdr3_aa: CASSLEGVHSGNTIYF
cdr3_nt: TGCGCCAGCAGCTTGGAGGGGGTCCACTCTGGAAACACCATATATTTT

v_call: TRBV2
d_call: TRBD2
cdr3_length: 17
clone_size: NA
j_call: TRBJ2-3
cdr3_aa: CASSRISGGTGTDTQYF
cdr3_nt: TGTGCCAGCAGTCGGATTAGCGGGGGAACCGGCACAGATACGCAGTATTTT

v_call: TRBV18
d_call: TRBD2
cdr3_length: 14
clone_size: NA
j_call: TRBJ2-7
cdr3_aa: CASSPLREGLEQYF
cdr3_nt: TGTGCCAGCTCACCTTTGCGGGAGGGCCTCGAGCAGTACTTC

v_call: TRBV7-9
d_call: NA
cdr3_length: 15
clone_size: NA
j_call: TRBJ1-1
cdr3_aa: CASSLGGQANTEAFF
cdr3_nt: TGTGCCAGCAGCTTAGGGGGCCAGGCCAACACTGAAGCTTTCTTT

v_call: TRBV5-5
d_call: NA
cdr3_length: 12
clone_size: NA
j_call: TRBJ2-7
cdr3_aa: CASSRGTAEQYF
cdr3_nt: TGTGCCAGCAGCCGGGGGACAGCCGAGCAGTACTTC

v_call: TRBV5-1
d_call: NA
cdr3_length: 14
clone_size: NA
j_call: TRBJ2-7
cdr3_aa: CASSRGIESYEQYF
cdr3_nt: TGCGCCAGCAGCCGAGGGATAGAGTCCTACGAGCAGTACTTC

v_call: TRBV6-5
d_call: NA
cdr3_length: 13
clone_size: NA
j_call: TRBJ2-2
cdr3_aa: CASKGRETGELFF
cdr3_nt: TGTGCCAGCAAGGGCAGGGAAACCGGGGAGCTGTTTTTT

v_call: TRBV28
d_call: NA
cdr3_length: 15
clone_size: NA
j_call: TRBJ2-3
cdr3_aa: CASATPDRNTDTQYF
cdr3_nt: TGTGCCAGTGCCACCCCGGACAGAAACACAGATACGCAGTATTTT

v_call: TRBV24-1
d_call: TRBD1
cdr3_length: 17
clone_size: NA
j_call: TRBJ2-3
cdr3_aa: CATSESGTGPSSDTQYF
cdr3_nt: TGTGCCACCAGTGAGTCCGGGACAGGGCCATCATCAGATACGCAGTATTTT

v_call: TRBV11-1
d_call: NA
cdr3_length: 13
clone_size: NA
j_call: TRBJ2-5
cdr3_aa: CASADRIQETQYF
cdr3_nt: TGTGCCAGCGCAGACAGAATCCAAGAGACCCAGTACTTC

v_call: TRBV2
d_call: TRBD1
cdr3_length: 13
clone_size: NA
j_call: TRBJ2-7
cdr3_aa: CASSKDRIYEQYF
cdr3_nt: TGTGCCAGCAGTAAGGACAGGATCTACGAGCAGTACTTC

v_call: TRBV9
d_call: NA
cdr3_length: 13
clone_size: NA
j_call: TRBJ1-1
cdr3_aa: CASSVAGVGEAFF
cdr3_nt: TGTGCCAGCAGCGTAGCAGGGGTGGGTGAAGCTTTCTTT

v_call: TRBV6-5
d_call: NA
cdr3_length: 14
clone_size: NA
j_call: TRBJ1-1
cdr3_aa: CASRGSGLGAEAFF
cdr3_nt: TGTGCCAGCAGGGGTTCGGGCCTAGGGGCTGAAGCTTTCTTT

v_call: TRBV30
d_call: TRBD2
cdr3_length: 13
clone_size: NA
j_call: TRBJ2-7
cdr3_aa: CAWSGRSSYEQYF
cdr3_nt: TGTGCCTGGAGCGGGAGGAGCTCCTACGAGCAGTACTTC

v_call: TRBV4-2
d_call: TRBD2
cdr3_length: 20
clone_size: NA
j_call: TRBJ2-3
cdr3_aa: CASSQDRPLAGASSTDTQYF
cdr3_nt: TGTGCCAGCAGCCAAGATCGGCCCCTAGCGGGAGCTTCTAGCACAGATACGCAGTATTTT

v_call: TRBV14
d_call: NA
cdr3_length: 18
clone_size: NA
j_call: TRBJ2-3
cdr3_aa: CASSQRGGTGVSTDTQYF
cdr3_nt: TGTGCCAGCAGCCAGAGAGGAGGAACGGGAGTTAGCACAGATACGCAGTATTTT

v_call: TRBV7-8
d_call: TRBD1
cdr3_length: 19
clone_size: NA
j_call: TRBJ2-1
cdr3_aa: CASRLRQGPVLNSYNEQFF
cdr3_nt: TGTGCCAGCAGATTAAGACAGGGACCAGTTTTGAACTCCTACAATGAGCAGTTCTTC

v_call: TRBV28
d_call: NA
cdr3_length: 15
clone_size: NA
j_call: TRBJ1-2
cdr3_aa: CASSSLPGLDYGYTF
cdr3_nt: TGTGCCAGCAGTTCCCTCCCGGGGTTGGACTATGGCTACACCTTC

v_call: TRBV19
d_call: TRBD2
cdr3_length: 12
clone_size: NA
j_call: TRBJ2-7
cdr3_aa: CASSPGGVEQYF
cdr3_nt: TGTGCCAGTAGTCCCGGGGGGGTCGAGCAGTACTTC